This T cell receptor beta chain was recovered during a study of T cells in Graves' hyperthyroidism and ophthalmopathy. Study conclusions and caveats: Most expanded thyroid clonotypes above 0.001 also appeared in blood. Before onset, by a median of about six months, the model predicted ophthalmopathy.

Amplification yielded TCR beta CDR3 regions, with RNA transcripts as the source. The study used the HTBI primer set for a first-round RT-PCR of the TCR CDR3. TCRdb re-called the multiplex PCR reads with MiXCR, one entry per CDR3 protein. Found here are 360,000 or so distinct CDR3 sequences, over 12% of them singletons; the top ten hold roughly 19%. As to this clonotype: Its antigen is still unknown.

The TCR originated in an older woman with Graves' ophthalmopathy. Sequencing input: blood.

CDR3 nucleotide sequence: TGTGCCAGTAGTATAGAAGCAGGGCTGGACACAGATACGCAGTATTTT. The encoded protein is CASSIEAGLDTDTQYF. The J gene is TRBJ2-3, the V gene TRBV19, with D possibly TRBD1 on 5 matching bases. V dropped 0 bases and J dropped 2 bases, with 12 bases sitting between them. Germline V gene sequence: CDR1 LNHDA, CDR2 SQIVND (reference sequence). The CDR3 covers 16 residues. The variable domain in full, with the rest retrieved from reference TRBV19 and TRBJ2-3, is DGGITQSPKYLFRKEGQNVTLSCEQNLNHDAMYWYRQDPGQGLRLIYYSQIVNDFQKGDIAEGYSVSREKKESFPLTVTSAQKNPTAFYLCASSIEAGLDTDTQYFGPGTRLTVL.